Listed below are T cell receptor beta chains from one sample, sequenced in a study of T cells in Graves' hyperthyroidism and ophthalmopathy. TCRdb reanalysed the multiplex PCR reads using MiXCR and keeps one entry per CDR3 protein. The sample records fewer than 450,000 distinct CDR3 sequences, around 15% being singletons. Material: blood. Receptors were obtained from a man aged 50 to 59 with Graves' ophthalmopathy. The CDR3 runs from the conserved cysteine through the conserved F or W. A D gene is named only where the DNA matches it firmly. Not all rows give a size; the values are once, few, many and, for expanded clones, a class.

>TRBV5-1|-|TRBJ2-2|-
TGCGCCAGCAGCTTGGTACAGACCGGGGAGCTGTTTTTT
CASSLVQTGELFF
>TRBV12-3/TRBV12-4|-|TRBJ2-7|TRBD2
TGTGCCAGCAGTTTCGCTAGCGGGAGGGCCTACGAGCAGTACTTC
CASSFASGRAYEQYF
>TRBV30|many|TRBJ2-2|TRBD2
TGTGCCTGGACTAGCGGTGTGGTAATGCCCGGGGAGCTGTTTTTT
CAWTSGVVMPGELFF
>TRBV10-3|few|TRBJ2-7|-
TGTGCCATCAGGAAGGTTGACAGCTCCTACGAGCAGTACTTC
CAIRKVDSSYEQYF
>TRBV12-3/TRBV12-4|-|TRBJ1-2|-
TGTGCCAGCAGTTTAGCAGCGACAGCTTATGGCTACACCTTC
CASSLAATAYGYTF
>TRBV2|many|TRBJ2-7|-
TGTGCCAGCAGTGAACGGGAGTATGCCAACTACGAGCAGTACTTC
CASSEREYANYEQYF
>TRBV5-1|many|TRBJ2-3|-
TGCGCCAGCAGCCCCGGAGGGACCACCGCAACAGATACGCAGTATTTT
CASSPGGTTATDTQYF
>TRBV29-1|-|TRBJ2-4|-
TGCAGCGCAACATTCAGCCTAGCCAAAAACATTCAGTACTTC
CSATFSLAKNIQYF
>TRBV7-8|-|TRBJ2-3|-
TGTGCCAGCAGCTTCTCGCGACCATCCGGTACGCAGTATTTT
CASSFSRPSGTQYF
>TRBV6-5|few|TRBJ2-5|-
TGTGCCAGCAGTTACACAGTACAAGAGACCCAGTACTTC
CASSYTVQETQYF
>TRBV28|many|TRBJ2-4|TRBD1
TGTGCCAGCAGTCCCTGGACAGGGGGAGCCAAAAACATTCAGTACTTC
CASSPWTGGAKNIQYF
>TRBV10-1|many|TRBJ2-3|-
TGCGCCAGCAGGGACACAGATACGCAGTATTTT
CASRDTDTQYF
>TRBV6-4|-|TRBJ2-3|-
TGTGCCAGCAGTGAGGGATGGGCGGCAGATACGCAGTATTTT
CASSEGWAADTQYF
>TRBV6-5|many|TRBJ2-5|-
TGTGCCAGCAGTTACAAGGGACCGTCGGGGACCCAGTACTTC
CASSYKGPSGTQYF
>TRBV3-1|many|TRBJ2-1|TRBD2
TGTGCCAGCCAGGCCCGGGGGGTCGGCAATGAGCAGTTCTTC
CASQARGVGNEQFF
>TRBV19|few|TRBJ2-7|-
TGTGCCAGCACGGGCGGGACGGGGGCAGAGCAGTACTTC
CASTGGTGAEQYF
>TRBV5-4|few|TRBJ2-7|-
TGTGCCAGCAGCCCCGTGGGGGTAAAAACCTACGAGCAGTACTTC
CASSPVGVKTYEQYF
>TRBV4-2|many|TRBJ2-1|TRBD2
TGTGCCAGCAGCCAAGCCCTAGCGGAGTACAATGAGCAGTTCTTC
CASSQALAEYNEQFF
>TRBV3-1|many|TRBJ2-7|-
TGTGCCAGCAGCCAAGGACGAATCGGGGTCGAGCAGTACTTC
CASSQGRIGVEQYF
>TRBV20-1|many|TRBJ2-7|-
TGCAGTGCTTCTAAGGACAGCCCTCCGGTCGAGCAGTACTTC
CSASKDSPPVEQYF
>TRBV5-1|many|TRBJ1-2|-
TGCGCCAGCAGCCGGGGAGGGGGAGCTAACTATGGCTACACCTTC
CASSRGGGANYGYTF
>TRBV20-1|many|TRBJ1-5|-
TGCAGTGCTCATCGGGGTGCGAATCAGCCCCAGCATTTT
CSAHRGANQPQHF
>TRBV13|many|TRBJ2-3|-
TGTGCCAGCAGCTCGTACAAAGGGCCCCCCGGACCAGATACGCAGTATTTT
CASSSYKGPPGPDTQYF
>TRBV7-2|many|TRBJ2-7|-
TGTGCCAGCAGCCGACCCGGGGGGCGCAGGCTCGAGCAGTACTTC
CASSRPGGRRLEQYF
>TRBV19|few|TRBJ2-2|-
TGTGCCAGTAGCGATCAGGGAGGCACCGGGGAGCTGTTTTTT
CASSDQGGTGELFF
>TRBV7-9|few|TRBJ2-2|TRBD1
TGTGCCAGCAGCTCAGATCCGGGACAGGGTTCTCCCGGGGAGCTGTTTTTT
CASSSDPGQGSPGELFF
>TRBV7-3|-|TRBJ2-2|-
TGTGCCAGCAGCTCGGACGCCACCGGGGAGCTGTTTTTT
CASSSDATGELFF
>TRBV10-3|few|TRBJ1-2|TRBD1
TGTGCCATCACCCAGGACAGGGGGCAGCGGGGCTACACCTTC
CAITQDRGQRGYTF
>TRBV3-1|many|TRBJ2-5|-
TGTGCCAGCAGCCCAGGGAGCGGAGAGACCCAGTACTTC
CASSPGSGETQYF
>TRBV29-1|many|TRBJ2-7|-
TGCAGCGTTACCGGGACGCCGACCTACGAGCAGTACTTC
CSVTGTPTYEQYF
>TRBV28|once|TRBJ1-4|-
TGTGCCAGCAGTTTTCAGGGAGGAACTAATGAAAAACTGTTTTTT
CASSFQGGTNEKLFF
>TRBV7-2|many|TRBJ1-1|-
TGTGCCAGCAGCGCGTATCGCAGGGGCGCGAGTGAGGCTTTCTTT
CASSAYRRGASEAFF
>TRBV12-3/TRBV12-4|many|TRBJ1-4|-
TGTGCCAGCAGTTTCAGTAATGAAAAACTGTTTTTT
CASSFSNEKLFF
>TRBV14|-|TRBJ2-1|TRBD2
TGTGCCAGCAGCCAAGGACTAGCGGGGTTCAGGGAGCAGTTCTTC
CASSQGLAGFREQFF
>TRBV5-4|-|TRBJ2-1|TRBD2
TGTGCCAGCAGTTGGACGGGACTAGCGGGAAATGAGCAGTTCTTC
CASSWTGLAGNEQFF
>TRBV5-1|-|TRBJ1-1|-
TGCGCCAGCAGCGAGCAGGGGATGAACACTGAAGCTTTCTTT
CASSEQGMNTEAFF
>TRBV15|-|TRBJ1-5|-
TGTGCCACCAGCAGAGGGCCTAATATGGATCAGCCCCAGCATTTT
CATSRGPNMDQPQHF
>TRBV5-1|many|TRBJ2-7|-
TGCGCCAGCAGCTTGGAGTTAGCAGGGCTGGGCGAGCAGTACTTC
CASSLELAGLGEQYF
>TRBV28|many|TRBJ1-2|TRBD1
TGTGCCAGCAGCTCCCGGGGACAGGGCTATGGCTACACCTTC
CASSSRGQGYGYTF
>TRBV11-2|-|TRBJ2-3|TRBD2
TGTGCCAGCAATCTAGCGGGAGGGGCAGATACGCAGTATTTT
CASNLAGGADTQYF
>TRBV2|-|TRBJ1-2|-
TGTGCCAGCAGTGAAGGGTCCAGGGGATGGTATGGCTACACCTTC
CASSEGSRGWYGYTF
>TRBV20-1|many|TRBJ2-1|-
TGCAGTGCGAGGGGTGGAGGAGGAATCTCCTACAATGAGCAGTTCTTC
CSARGGGGISYNEQFF
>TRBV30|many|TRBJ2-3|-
TGTGCCTGGAGCTCCCAAGGGGATACGCAGTATTTT
CAWSSQGDTQYF
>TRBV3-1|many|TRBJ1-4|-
TGTGCCAGCAGCCAAGTACTTTTGGGTGAAAAACTGTTTTTT
CASSQVLLGEKLFF
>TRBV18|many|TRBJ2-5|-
TGTGCCAGCTCGCCCCGAGAAGGGCAGAAAGAGACCCAGTACTTC
CASSPREGQKETQYF
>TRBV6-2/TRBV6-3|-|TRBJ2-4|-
TGTGCCAGCAGAGGTCGAGGGAGTAAAAACATTCAGTACTTC
CASRGRGSKNIQYF
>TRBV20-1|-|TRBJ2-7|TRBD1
TGCAGCTCGGACAGGGGCTTAGGGGAGCAGTACTTC
CSSDRGLGEQYF
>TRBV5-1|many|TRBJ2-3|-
TGCGCCAGCAGCTTGGGGTCAGTAAGCACAGATACGCAGTATTTT
CASSLGSVSTDTQYF
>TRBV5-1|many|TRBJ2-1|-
TGCGCCAGCAGCTTGGCGGCAAACAGGGAACTCAATGAGCAGTTCTTC
CASSLAANRELNEQFF
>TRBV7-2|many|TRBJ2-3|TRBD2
TGTGCCAGCAGCTTATGGGGGGGAAGCACAGATACGCAGTATTTT
CASSLWGGSTDTQYF